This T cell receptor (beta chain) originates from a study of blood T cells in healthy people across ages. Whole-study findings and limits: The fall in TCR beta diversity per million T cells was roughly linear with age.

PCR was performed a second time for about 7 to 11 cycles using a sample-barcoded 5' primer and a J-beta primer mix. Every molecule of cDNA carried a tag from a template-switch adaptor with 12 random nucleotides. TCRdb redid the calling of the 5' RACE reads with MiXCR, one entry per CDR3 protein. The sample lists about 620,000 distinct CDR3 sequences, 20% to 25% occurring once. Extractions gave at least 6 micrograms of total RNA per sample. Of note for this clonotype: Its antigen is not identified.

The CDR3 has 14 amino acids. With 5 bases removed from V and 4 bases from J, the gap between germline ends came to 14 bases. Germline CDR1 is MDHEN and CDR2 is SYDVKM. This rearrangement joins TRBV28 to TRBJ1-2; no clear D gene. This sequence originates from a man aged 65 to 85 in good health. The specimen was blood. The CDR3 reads CASSPRRAAYGYTF. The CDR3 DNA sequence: TGTGCCAGCAGTCCCCGTCGGGCCGCCTATGGCTACACCTTC.